Described below is a single TCR beta chain sequence and its context. Its target is not known. Here immunoSEQ multiplex PCR was the method, and the copy in TCRdb shows in-frame clones only, minus some. The repertoire includes about 1.1 million clones, around three quarters of them detected once, and roughly 0.9% sits in the top ten. The data were obtained in a study of shared clonotypes between healthy human individuals. Study-wide results and limits: Generally, naive subsets (rather than memory subsets) showed larger estimated richness. Sorted-subset samples were not fully sequenced, rarefaction indicated.

Donors were healthy HIV-negative adults without recent acute infections or vaccinations. V lost 8 bases and J lost 0, with 24 bases in between. This CDR3 is built from 17 residues. Germline assignment: CDR1 SGHRS and CDR2 YFSETQ. This chain uses TRBV5-1 with TRBJ2-7; unclear D gene. This TCR derives from a man aged 18 to 29 in good health. Some clones in this sample may be carry-over from other donors' samples. The sample taken for sequencing was memory CD4+ T cells from PBMCs. Noted subset: CD45RA-negative fraction. CDR3: CARLSPPLEPISYEQYF. The CDR3 DNA reads as TGCGCCAGACTATCCCCGCCTTTAGAACCCATCTCCTACGAGCAGTACTTC.